This T cell receptor (beta chain) was recorded in a study of blood T cell repertoires in COVID-19. Study background: Acute and convalescent COVID-19 samples came from the United States, Italy and Spain. PBMCs, B-cell-depleted T cells, or T cells were the source of the cDNA or gDNA that made up the material.

Original analysis: Amplification of reference gene primers provided the estimated nucleated cell counts. TCRdb keeps only in-frame clones here, not all; method: immunoSEQ multiplex PCR. The V and J calls and clone size are taken from that table; D and trimming were inferred from the DNA. The sample has about 180,000 clones, around 85% seen once. The sequence was obtained from an elderly woman with acute or convalescent COVID-19. The sequencing sample was made of peripheral blood.

CDR3 amino acids: CASSKWGRDYGYTF. Written as DNA, the CDR3 is TGTGCCAGCAGCAAATGGGGCAGGGACTATGGCTACACCTTC. This chain links TRBV21-1 with TRBJ1-2; the DNA was not used to check the table's D call, TRBD1. TRBV21-1 is given as a pseudogene. This CDR3 contains 14 residues.